This T cell receptor beta chain emerged from a study of T cell repertoires in cytomegalovirus infection (dated by TCRdb to about 2019). In terms of the full investigation: Donor HLA type was relevant to the analysis, because carriage of CMV infection together with the matching HLA type was indicated by public TCR beta signatures. Paper-wide results and their limitations: The ex vivo response was dominated by HLA-C-restricted CMV-specific TCR beta clonotypes, which also provided the single most frequent clonotype in two of eight donors. In both this cohort and an independent cohort of 350 to 400 donors, the cumulative frequency of public TCR beta family members distinguished carriers of CMV infection plus the relevant HLA type.

To note about this clonotype: The specificity of this receptor is unknown. Base qualities are not at hand, and no much larger clone is one base apart.

Compared with germline, V lacks 6 bases and J lacks 0 bases; bases without a gene match: 8. Including the terminal cysteine and phenylalanine, the CDR3 comprises 16 residues. Kept here is only the CDR3 DNA, which spans 48 bases and is read in frame from base 1. Sequenced using an Illumina HiSeq 1500. Clones were called with MiXCR by TCRdb after fastp trimmed the public reads at Q25, and only in-frame beta chains were retained. Every distinct CDR3 protein forms one entry, paired with its most common genes and DNA. The sample has 200,000 to 300,000 distinct CDR3 sequences on record, approximately 8.3% of them singletons. The top ten clonotypes cover around 16% of the sample.

This receptor chain uses TRBV12-3 or TRBV12-4 and TRBJ2-3; a stretch of 8 junction bases matches TRBD1. The sample consisted of PBMCs. The TCR originated in a human donor in good health (CMV status not recorded). Some clones in this sample may be carry-over from other donors' samples. The CDR3 region has the sequence CASSPYRTGSTDTQYF. The nucleotides read TGTGCCAGCAGCCCCTACCGGACAGGGAGCACAGATACGCAGTATTTT.